This T cell receptor beta chain derives from a study of T cell repertoires in cytomegalovirus infection. Study at large: The authors relied on CMV epitopes, both recently identified HLA-C-restricted and well-studied HLA-B-restricted. Public signatures in TCR beta pointed to CMV infection and matching HLA type.

From germline, CDR1 is ENHRY and CDR2 SYGVKD. CDR3 length equals 12 residues. Trimming stripped 6 bases from V and 6 bases from J, with 8 bases between. General observations from the study: Accumulated public TCR beta family frequency recognized individuals carrying CMV together with the relevant HLA. HLA-C-restricted CMV clonotypes gave the most frequent clonotype in two of eight donors.

As to this clonotype: No antigen is known for it.

TCRdb analysed the reads with MiXCR anew, one entry per CDR3 protein. The sample has 570,000 or so distinct CDR3 sequences; around two fifths are singletons. Sequencing used cultured PBMCs, obtained from culture after CMV antigen stimulation. V usage is TRBV10-3 and J usage is TRBJ1-4, with no clear D. This TCR was sampled from a human donor in good health (CMV status not recorded). Some clones in this sample may be carry-over from other donors' samples. The DNA of the CDR3 is TGTGCCATCAGGGGCGAGGATGAAAAACTGTTTTTT. Translating gives CAIRGEDEKLFF.